What follows is one TCR beta chain and its context. The sample belongs to a study of T-cell reconstitution after alpha-beta-depleted transplantation in children. There are 15 residues in the CDR3. Trimming removed 7 bases at V and 0 bases at J, with 13 bases between. CDR1 is SNHLY and CDR2 is FYNNEI in the germline V gene. As it was prepared, the TCRbeta library received unique molecular identifiers. In TCRdb, the PCR reads were re-called with MiXCR into one record per CDR3 protein. Among a few hundred thousand distinct CDR3 sequences, about a sixth were seen once, and the ten largest hold roughly 27%.

This clonotype originated in a boy less than two years old who had a stem cell transplant for Wiskott-Aldrich syndrome, so the T cells may come from the graft donor. Sequences were derived from PBMCs, mostly from graft donor cells, sampled 360 days after TCRalphabeta/CD19-depleted stem cell transplant. The chain has TRBV2 and TRBJ2-4; unclear D gene. The CDR3 here is CASNSGSVAKNIQYF. The DNA for the CDR3 is TGTGCCAGCAATTCTGGGTCTGTAGCCAAAAACATTCAGTACTTC.